This entry describes one T cell receptor beta chain. This sample was taken from a study of blood T cell repertoires in COVID-19. The CDR3 is made up of 13 amino acids. Trimming took 8 bases from V and 5 from J, leaving 12 bases between them. Per germline, CDR1 ENHRY and CDR2 SYGVKD. In the authors' workflow: Quantification of nucleated cells was approximated via reference gene primer amplification. Assay: immunoSEQ multiplex PCR; the TCRdb copy retains only in-frame clones and omits some. Clone size and V and J calls were adopted from that table, with D and trimming inferred from the DNA. The repertoire consists of under 120,000 clones, with 80% to 90% occurring once and the leading ten covering less than 40%.

Source material: peripheral blood. The gene calls are TRBV10-3 and TRBJ1-4, with D maybe TRBD1 (6 bases). The origin of this receptor is a woman at least 80 years old with acute or convalescent COVID-19. The CDR3 DNA reads TGTGCCATCTCGGACAGTCCAAATGAAAAACTGTTTTTT. Amino acids: CAISDSPNEKLFF.